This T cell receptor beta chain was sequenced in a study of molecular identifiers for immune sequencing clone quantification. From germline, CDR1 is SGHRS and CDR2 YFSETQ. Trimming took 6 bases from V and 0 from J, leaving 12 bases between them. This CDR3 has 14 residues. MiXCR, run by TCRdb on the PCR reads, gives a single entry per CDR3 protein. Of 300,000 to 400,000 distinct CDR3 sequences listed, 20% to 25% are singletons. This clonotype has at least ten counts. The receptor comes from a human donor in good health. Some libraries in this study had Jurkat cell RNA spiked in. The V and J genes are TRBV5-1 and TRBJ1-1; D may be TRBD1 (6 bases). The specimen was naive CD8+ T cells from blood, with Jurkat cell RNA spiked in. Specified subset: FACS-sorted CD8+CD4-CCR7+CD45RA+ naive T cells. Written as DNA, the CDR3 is TGCGCCAGCAACGTGGGGGCGGTGAACACTGAAGCTTTCTTT. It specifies CASNVGAVNTEAFF.